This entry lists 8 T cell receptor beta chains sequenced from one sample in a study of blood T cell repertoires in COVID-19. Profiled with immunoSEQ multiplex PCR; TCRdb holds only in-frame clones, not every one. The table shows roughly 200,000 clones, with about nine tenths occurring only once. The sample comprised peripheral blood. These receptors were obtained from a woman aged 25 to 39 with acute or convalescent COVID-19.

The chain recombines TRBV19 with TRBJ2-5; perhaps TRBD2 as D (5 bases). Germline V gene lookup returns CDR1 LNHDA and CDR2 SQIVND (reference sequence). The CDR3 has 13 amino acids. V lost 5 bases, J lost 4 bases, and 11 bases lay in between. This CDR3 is CASSPLRGETQYF. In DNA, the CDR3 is TGTGCCAGTAGTCCCCTCCGGGGAGAGACCCAGTACTTC.

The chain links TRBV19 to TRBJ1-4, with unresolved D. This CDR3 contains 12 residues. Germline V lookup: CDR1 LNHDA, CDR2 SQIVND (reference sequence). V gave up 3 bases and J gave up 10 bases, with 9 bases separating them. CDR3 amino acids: CASSIQVGKLFF. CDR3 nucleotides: TGTGCCAGTAGTATTCAGGTTGGAAAACTGTTTTTT.

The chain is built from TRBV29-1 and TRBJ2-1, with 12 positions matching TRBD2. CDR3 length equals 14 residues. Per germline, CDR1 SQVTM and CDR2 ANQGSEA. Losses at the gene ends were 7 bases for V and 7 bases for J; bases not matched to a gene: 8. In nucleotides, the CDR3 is TGCAGCGCTGACGGACTAGCGGGAACAAATGAGCAGTTCTTC. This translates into CSADGLAGTNEQFF.

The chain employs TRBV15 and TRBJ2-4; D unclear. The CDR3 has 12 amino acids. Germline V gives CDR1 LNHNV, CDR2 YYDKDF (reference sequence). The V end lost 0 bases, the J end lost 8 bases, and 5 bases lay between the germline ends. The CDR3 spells CATSRDIDIQYF. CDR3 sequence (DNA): TGTGCCACCAGCAGAGATATTGACATTCAGTACTTC.

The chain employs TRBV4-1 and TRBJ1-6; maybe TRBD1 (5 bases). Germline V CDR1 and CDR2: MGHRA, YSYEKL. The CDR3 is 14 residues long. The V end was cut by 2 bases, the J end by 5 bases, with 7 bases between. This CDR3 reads CASSQPGNNSPLHF. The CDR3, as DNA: TGCGCCAGCAGCCAACCAGGGAATAATTCACCCCTCCACTTT.

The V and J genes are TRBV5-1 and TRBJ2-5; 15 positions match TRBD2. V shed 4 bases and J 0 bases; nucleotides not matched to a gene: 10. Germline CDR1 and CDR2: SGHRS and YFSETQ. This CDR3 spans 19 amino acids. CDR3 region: CASSPPPGLAGGYQETQYF. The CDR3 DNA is TGCGCCAGCAGCCCACCCCCGGGACTAGCGGGAGGATACCAAGAGACCCAGTACTTC.

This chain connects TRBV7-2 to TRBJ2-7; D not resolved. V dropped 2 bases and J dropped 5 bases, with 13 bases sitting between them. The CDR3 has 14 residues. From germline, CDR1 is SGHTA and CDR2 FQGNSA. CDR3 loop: CASSLTRIENEQYF. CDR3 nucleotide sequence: TGTGCCAGCAGCTTAACGAGGATAGAGAACGAGCAGTACTTC.

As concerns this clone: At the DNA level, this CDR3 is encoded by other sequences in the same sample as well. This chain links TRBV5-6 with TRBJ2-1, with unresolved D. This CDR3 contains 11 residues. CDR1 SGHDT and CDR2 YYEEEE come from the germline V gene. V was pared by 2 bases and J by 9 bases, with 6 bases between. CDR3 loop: CASSLLSEQFF. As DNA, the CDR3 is TGTGCCAGCAGCTTACTCTCTGAGCAGTTCTTC.